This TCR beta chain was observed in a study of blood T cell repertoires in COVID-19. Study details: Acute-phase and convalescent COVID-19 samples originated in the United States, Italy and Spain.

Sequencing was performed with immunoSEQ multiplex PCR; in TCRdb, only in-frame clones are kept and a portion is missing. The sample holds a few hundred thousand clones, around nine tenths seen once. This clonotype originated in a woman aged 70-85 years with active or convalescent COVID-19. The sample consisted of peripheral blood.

CDR3 nucleotides: TGTGCCAGCAGCTTAGAGGGGGCCACCGGGGAGCTGTTTTTT. The encoded protein is CASSLEGATGELFF. This chain uses TRBV7-6 with TRBJ2-2, with TRBD1 matching over 7 bases. With V trimmed by 1 base and J by 4 bases, 0 bases remained unmatched. CDR1 SGHVS and CDR2 FNYEAQ come from the germline V gene. The CDR3 loop spans 14 amino acids.